The clone carrying this TCR beta chain occurred a few times. TCRdb passed the 5' RACE reads through MiXCR, listing each CDR3 protein once. The sample records under 300,000 distinct CDR3 sequences, approximately 11% being singletons. The data were obtained in a study of identical twins. This CDR3 has 16 residues. Trimming removed 0 bases from V and 3 bases from J; junction bases left unmatched: 4. In germline, CDR1 is LGHNA, CDR2 YNFKEQ. The sample was also linked to a second study, of yellow fever vaccine responses in identical twins. Turning to that study: Twins' vaccine T cell responses reportedly seemed partly convergent and partly personalized.

The chain joins TRBV4-2 to TRBJ2-7; 11 nucleotides agree with TRBD1. The sample consisted of memory (CD45RO+) T cells sorted from blood. This receptor was obtained from a woman younger than 35 in good health. CDR3 amino acids: CASSQDTGTGGYEQYF. DNA of the CDR3: TGTGCCAGCAGCCAAGATACGGGGACAGGGGGCTACGAGCAGTACTTC.